This T cell receptor (beta chain) is from a study of blood T cell repertoires in COVID-19. Study background: Sources were T cells, B-cell-depleted T cells, or PBMCs; the material itself was cDNA or gDNA.

V lost 0 bases to trimming and J lost 4 bases, with 10 bases between them. The CDR3 spans 15 residues. Germline CDR1 MGHRA, CDR2 YSYEKL. Here immunoSEQ multiplex PCR was the method, and the copy in TCRdb shows in-frame clones only, minus some. The repertoire has fewer than 200,000 clones, 80% to 90% of them found once; the top ten carry approximately 2.1%. The clonotype originates from a man aged 18 to 30 who had recovered from COVID-19. Material: peripheral blood. The chain couples TRBV4-1 to TRBJ2-1; a possible D gene is TRBD2 (5 bases). The CDR3 DNA follows: TGCGCCAGCAGCCAAGAGGGCGGGCTGTACAATGAGCAGTTCTTC. Amino acids: CASSQEGGLYNEQFF.